This T cell receptor beta chain originates from a study of T cells after yellow fever vaccination. Broader study findings: Booster samples showed a return of most primary-vaccination clones (about 96% CD4, 80% to 90% CD8).

The 5'RACE template-switching step produced TCR cDNA and added a universal primer site and UMIs. TCRdb processed the 5' RACE reads anew with MiXCR; each CDR3 protein has one entry. Altogether 400,000 or so distinct CDR3 sequences are present, 6% to 8% being singletons, with the ten largest covering around 16%. CDR1 and CDR2 from the germline V gene are KGHSH and LQKENI. There are 16 residues in the CDR3. Trimming took 2 bases from V and 0 from J, leaving 12 bases between them. With respect to this clonotype: Its antigen is undetermined.

The J gene is TRBJ2-3, the V gene TRBV18; tentatively, D is TRBD2 (6 bases). The sample consisted of PBMCs, taken 5 days after the yellow fever booster vaccination. The TCR was taken from a man younger than 40 who received the YFV17D yellow fever vaccine. CDR3 loop: CASSPSSGTSTDTQYF. As DNA, the CDR3 is TGTGCCAGCTCACCATCCTCCGGGACTAGCACAGATACGCAGTATTTT.